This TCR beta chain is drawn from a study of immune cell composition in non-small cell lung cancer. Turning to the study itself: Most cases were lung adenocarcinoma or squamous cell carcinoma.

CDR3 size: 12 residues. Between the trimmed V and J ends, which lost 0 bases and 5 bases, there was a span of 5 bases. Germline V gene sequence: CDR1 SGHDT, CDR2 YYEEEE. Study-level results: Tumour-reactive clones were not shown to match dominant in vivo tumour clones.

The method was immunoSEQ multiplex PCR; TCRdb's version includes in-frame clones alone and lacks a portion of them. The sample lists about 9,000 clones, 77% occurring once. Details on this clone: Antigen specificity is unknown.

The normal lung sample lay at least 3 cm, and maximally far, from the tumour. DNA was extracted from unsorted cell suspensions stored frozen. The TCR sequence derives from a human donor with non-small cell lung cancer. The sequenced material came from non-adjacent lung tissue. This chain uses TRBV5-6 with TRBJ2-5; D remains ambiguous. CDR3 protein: CASSLVGETQYF. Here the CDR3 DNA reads TGTGCCAGCAGCTTGGTGGGGGAGACCCAGTACTTC.